This T cell receptor (beta chain) emerged from a study of cytomegalovirus exposure and HLA in healthy donors. Primers: 60 Vbeta forward and 13 Jbeta reverse. Some clones are missing from TCRdb's copy, which holds only in-frame ones; the method was immunoSEQ multiplex PCR. Its table lists almost 35,000 clones. Trimming left V 3 bases short and J 2 bases short, with 11 bases between. CDR1 is MNHEY, CDR2 SMNVEV, per germline (reference sequence). This CDR3 region has 14 residues. The sequence came from a woman aged 35 to 49 in good health and CMV-seropositive. The specimen sequenced was PBMCs. The J gene is TRBJ2-7, the V gene TRBV27; D perhaps matches TRBD2 (7 bases). The chain's CDR3 is CASSLGRGPYEQYF. Here the CDR3 DNA reads TGTGCCAGCAGTTTGGGGCGGGGGCCCTACGAGCAGTACTTC.